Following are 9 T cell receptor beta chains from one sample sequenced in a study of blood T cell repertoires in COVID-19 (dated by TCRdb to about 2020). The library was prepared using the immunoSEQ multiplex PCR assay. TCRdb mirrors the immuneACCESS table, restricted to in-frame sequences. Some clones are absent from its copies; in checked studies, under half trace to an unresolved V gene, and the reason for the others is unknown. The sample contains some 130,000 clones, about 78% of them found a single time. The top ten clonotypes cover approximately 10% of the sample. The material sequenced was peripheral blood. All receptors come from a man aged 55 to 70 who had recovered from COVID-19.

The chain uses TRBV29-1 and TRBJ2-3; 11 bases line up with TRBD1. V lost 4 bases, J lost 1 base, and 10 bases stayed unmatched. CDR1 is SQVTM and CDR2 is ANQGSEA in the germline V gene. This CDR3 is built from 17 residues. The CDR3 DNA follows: TGCAGCGTTGTTGGGACAGGGGGGACTTTAGGCACAGATACGCAGTATTTT. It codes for CSVVGTGGTLGTDTQYF.

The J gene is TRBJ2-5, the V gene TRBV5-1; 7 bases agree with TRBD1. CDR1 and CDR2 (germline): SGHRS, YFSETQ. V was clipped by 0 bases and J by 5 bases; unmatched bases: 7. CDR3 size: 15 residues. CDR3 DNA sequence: TGCGCCAGCAGCTTGGCGGGTCGGGACAGCGAGACCCAGTACTTC. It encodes CASSLAGRDSETQYF.

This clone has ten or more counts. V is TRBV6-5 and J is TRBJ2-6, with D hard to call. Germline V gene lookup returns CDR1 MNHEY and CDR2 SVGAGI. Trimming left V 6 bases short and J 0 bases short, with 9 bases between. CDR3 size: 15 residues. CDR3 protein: CASRGTDSGANVLTF. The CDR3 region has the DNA TGTGCCAGCAGGGGCACAGACTCTGGGGCCAACGTCCTGACTTTC.

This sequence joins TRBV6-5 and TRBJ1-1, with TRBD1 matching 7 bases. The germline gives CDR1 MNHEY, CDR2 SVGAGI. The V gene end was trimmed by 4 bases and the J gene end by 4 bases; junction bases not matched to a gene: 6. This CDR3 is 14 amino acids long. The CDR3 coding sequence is TGTGCCAGCAGTTTGACAGGGAGGTTCACTGAAGCTTTCTTT. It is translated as CASSLTGRFTEAFF.

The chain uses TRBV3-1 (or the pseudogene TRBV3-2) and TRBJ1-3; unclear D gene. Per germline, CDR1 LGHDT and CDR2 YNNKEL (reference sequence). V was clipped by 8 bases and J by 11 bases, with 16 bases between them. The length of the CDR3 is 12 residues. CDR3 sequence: CASAPEGPPIYF. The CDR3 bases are TGTGCCAGCGCTCCGGAGGGTCCCCCCATATATTTT.

The CDR3 DNA is TGCGCCAGCAGCGCTGGCGAGCAGGGGACCCAGTACTTC. This codes for CASSAGEQGTQYF. V and J are TRBV5-1 and TRBJ2-5, with D possibly TRBD1 on 5 matching bases. CDR1 and CDR2 from the germline V gene are SGHRS and YFSETQ. V dropped 4 bases and J dropped 7 bases, with 14 bases sitting between them. This CDR3 region has 13 residues.

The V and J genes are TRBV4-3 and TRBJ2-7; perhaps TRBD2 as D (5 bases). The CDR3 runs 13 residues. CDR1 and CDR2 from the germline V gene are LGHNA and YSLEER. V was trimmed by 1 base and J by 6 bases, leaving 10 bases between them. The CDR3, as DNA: TGCGCCAGCAGCCAAGCCACAGCGGCCGAGCAGTACTTC. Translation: CASSQATAAEQYF.

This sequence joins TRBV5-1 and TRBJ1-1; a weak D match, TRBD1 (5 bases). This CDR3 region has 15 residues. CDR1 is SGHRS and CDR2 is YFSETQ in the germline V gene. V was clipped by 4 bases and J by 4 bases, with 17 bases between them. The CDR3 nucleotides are TGCGCCAGCAGCCAATCTTCCGGGGGACGCACTGAAGCTTTCTTT. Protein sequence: CASSQSSGGRTEAFF.

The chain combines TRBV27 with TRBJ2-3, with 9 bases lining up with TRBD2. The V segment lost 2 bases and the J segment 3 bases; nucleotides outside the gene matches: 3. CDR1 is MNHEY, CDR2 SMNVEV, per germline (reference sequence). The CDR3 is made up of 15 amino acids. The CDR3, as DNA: TGTGCCAGCAGTTTAGTGGGACTAGCTACAGATACGCAGTATTTT. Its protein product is CASSLVGLATDTQYF.